This T cell receptor beta chain was identified during a study of CD8+ T cells in alopecia areata. Overall study results and limits: Scalp lesions, especially in alopecia totalis/universalis, had higher clonality than normal scalp.

Of note for this clone: Its specificity is unknown.

The germline CDR1 and CDR2 sequences are LNHNV and YYDKDF (reference sequence). The germline V and J ends were trimmed by 0 bases and 6 bases, with 8 bases remaining between them. This CDR3 spans 14 amino acids. TCR sequencing used cDNA made by reverse transcription of extracted RNA. Profiled with immunoSEQ multiplex PCR; TCRdb holds only in-frame clones, not every one. The repertoire consists of approximately 150,000 clones, with 51% occurring once and the leading ten covering roughly 0.92%. Sequencing used CD4+ T cells sorted from blood, obtained at week 0. This TCR derives from a human donor with alopecia areata. The chain employs TRBV15 and TRBJ2-2; D gene unclear. The CDR3 DNA reads TGTGCCACCAGCAGAGATTTGGCCGCCGGGGAGCTGTTTTTT. This sequence encodes CATSRDLAAGELFF.